Listed below are T cell receptor beta chains from one sample, sequenced in a study of regulatory T cells in long-lasting Graves disease. TCRdb re-called the multiplex PCR reads with MiXCR, one entry per CDR3 protein. This sample carries hundreds of thousands of distinct CDR3 sequences, roughly 17% of them seen once, and the ten largest clones take 30%. The same sample was also used in a study of T cells in Graves' hyperthyroidism and ophthalmopathy.

Material: peripheral blood mononuclear cells (PBMCs), obtained at new diagnosis, from a patient treated with antithyroid drugs. The receptors derive from a man aged 40-50 years with Graves disease. Both conserved end residues are part of each CDR3. The D gene is left open where the match is weak. Where a row states a size, it is once, few, many or the class of an expanded clone; other rows omit it.

j_gene: TRBJ2-3
d_gene: .
v_gene: TRBV11-2
abundance: many
CDR3aa: CASSSWADTISDTQYF
CDR3nt: TGTGCCAGCAGCTCCTGGGCGGACACTATCTCCGATACGCAGTATTTT

j_gene: TRBJ2-5
d_gene: TRBD2
v_gene: TRBV19
abundance: .
CDR3aa: CASSIGRLADLYQETQYF
CDR3nt: TGTGCCAGTAGTATCGGCCGACTAGCGGATCTCTACCAAGAGACCCAGTACTTC

j_gene: TRBJ1-1
d_gene: .
v_gene: TRBV7-9
abundance: many
CDR3aa: CASSWGVLNTEAFF
CDR3nt: TGTGCCAGCAGCTGGGGGGTTCTGAACACTGAAGCTTTCTTT

j_gene: TRBJ2-1
d_gene: .
v_gene: TRBV9
abundance: few
CDR3aa: CASSVFPTDTYNEQFF
CDR3nt: TGTGCCAGCAGCGTATTTCCTACCGATACCTACAATGAGCAGTTCTTC

j_gene: TRBJ2-3
d_gene: .
v_gene: TRBV27
abundance: many
CDR3aa: CASILPSPEISTDTQYF
CDR3nt: TGTGCCAGCATCCTCCCCAGTCCCGAAATTAGCACAGATACGCAGTATTTT

j_gene: TRBJ2-1
d_gene: TRBD1
v_gene: TRBV27
abundance: many
CDR3aa: CASSAGQGRYNEQFF
CDR3nt: TGTGCCAGCAGCGCGGGACAGGGGAGATACAATGAGCAGTTCTTC

j_gene: TRBJ1-4
d_gene: TRBD1
v_gene: TRBV20-1
abundance: many
CDR3aa: CSATQGAGEKLFF
CDR3nt: TGCAGTGCTACTCAGGGGGCTGGTGAAAAACTGTTTTTT

j_gene: TRBJ1-5
d_gene: .
v_gene: TRBV15
abundance: many
CDR3aa: CATSLSELQPQHF
CDR3nt: TGTGCCACCTCCCTCTCTGAGCTTCAGCCCCAGCATTTT

j_gene: TRBJ2-1
d_gene: .
v_gene: TRBV9
abundance: few
CDR3aa: CASSVVGGGRNEQFF
CDR3nt: TGTGCCAGCAGCGTAGTGGGGGGGGGCCGCAATGAGCAGTTCTTC

j_gene: TRBJ1-4
d_gene: TRBD1
v_gene: TRBV28
abundance: many
CDR3aa: CASSGTGPTNEKLFF
CDR3nt: TGTGCCAGCAGCGGGACAGGGCCAACTAATGAAAAACTGTTTTTT

j_gene: TRBJ1-6
d_gene: .
v_gene: TRBV7-8
abundance: few
CDR3aa: CASFSGGFSYNSPLHF
CDR3nt: TGTGCCAGCTTCTCGGGGGGTTTCTCCTATAATTCACCCCTCCACTTT

j_gene: TRBJ1-6
d_gene: .
v_gene: TRBV10-3
abundance: few
CDR3aa: CAISESAGVDNSPLHF
CDR3nt: TGTGCCATCAGTGAGTCCGCAGGGGTCGATAATTCACCCCTCCACTTT

j_gene: TRBJ2-1
d_gene: .
v_gene: TRBV12-3/TRBV12-4
abundance: many
CDR3aa: CASSFTPYNEQFF
CDR3nt: TGTGCCAGCAGTTTCACGCCCTACAATGAGCAGTTCTTC

j_gene: TRBJ2-7
d_gene: .
v_gene: TRBV20-1
abundance: many
CDR3aa: CSALRAYEQYF
CDR3nt: TGCAGTGCCCTCCGGGCGTACGAGCAGTACTTC

j_gene: TRBJ1-2
d_gene: .
v_gene: TRBV13
abundance: many
CDR3aa: CASSPTPGNAYGYTF
CDR3nt: TGTGCCAGCAGCCCGACCCCAGGGAATGCGTATGGCTACACCTTC

j_gene: TRBJ2-7
d_gene: .
v_gene: TRBV18
abundance: many
CDR3aa: CASSPTPGPSSYEQYF
CDR3nt: TGTGCCAGCTCACCAACGCCGGGGCCGAGCTCCTACGAGCAGTACTTC

j_gene: TRBJ1-5
d_gene: .
v_gene: TRBV15
abundance: .
CDR3aa: CATSISGGQPQHF
CDR3nt: TGTGCCACCAGCATATCGGGCGGTCAGCCCCAGCATTTT

j_gene: TRBJ1-4
d_gene: .
v_gene: TRBV28
abundance: many
CDR3aa: CASNGVHEKLFF
CDR3nt: TGTGCCAGCAACGGGGTCCATGAAAAACTGTTTTTT